One sample yielded the 26 T cell receptor beta chains listed below, sequenced in a study of regulatory T cells in long-lasting Graves disease. Time point of the sample: newly diagnosed GD, antithyroid drugs for less than 3 months. From RNA extracted from PBMCs, the TCR library was made. Arm-PCR of CDR3 regions and iRepertoire HTBI primers were the basis on which TCR beta libraries were built. TCRdb independently ran MiXCR on the multiplex PCR reads; one entry per CDR3 protein. The repertoire includes about 560,000 distinct CDR3 sequences, around 15% of them detected once, and around 12% sits in the top ten. These data were also reused for a study on T cells in Graves' hyperthyroidism and ophthalmopathy.

This specimen consisted of peripheral blood mononuclear cells (PBMCs), obtained at new diagnosis, from a patient treated with antithyroid drugs. Receptors originate from a man younger than 35 with Graves disease.

For this clonotype: A clone one base away is much larger, so this may be a read error. No conserved phenylalanine or tryptophan is present at the end of the CDR3, so a read error is the likely explanation. This chain uses TRBV5-4 with TRBJ2-1; 10 nucleotides align to TRBD2. This CDR3 spans 14 amino acids. Unmatched junction bases numbered 8, after V lost 4 bases and J lost 10 bases. CDR1 is SGHNT and CDR2 is YYREEE in the germline V gene (reference sequence). CDR3 amino acids: CASSTSGLAAEQFC. The DNA of the CDR3 is TGTGCCAGCAGCACCTCAGGACTAGCGGCGGAGCAGTTCTGC.

Ten or more counts support this clonotype. The chain employs TRBV20-1 and TRBJ1-1; no clear D gene. The V end was cut by 2 bases, the J end by 7 bases, with 8 bases between. The CDR3 spans 11 residues. Germline lookup yields CDR1 DFQATT and CDR2 SNEGSKA (reference sequence). The CDR3 sequence: CSARPGSEAFF. In DNA form, the CDR3 reads TGCAGTGCTAGACCGGGTAGTGAAGCTTTCTTT.

This clonotype was counted at least ten times. The DNA of the CDR3 is TGTGCTAGTGGTTTGCTCAGGATAGGATCCAATGAGCAGTTCTTC. It is translated as CASGLLRIGSNEQFF. J is TRBJ2-1 and V is TRBV12-5; D not certain. This CDR3 is 15 amino acids long. Trimming stripped 2 bases from V and 6 bases from J, with 14 bases between. Germline V gives CDR1 LGHNT, CDR2 FRNRAP.

In this sample, this clonotype turned up many times. Here the CDR3 reads CASSSARTSYEQYF. The CDR3 nucleotides are TGTGCCAGCAGTTCCGCCCGGACCTCCTACGAGCAGTACTTC. V usage is TRBV6-2 or TRBV6-3 and J usage is TRBJ2-7; unclear D gene. Germline V gives CDR1 MNHEY, CDR2 SVGEGT. The V gene lost 4 bases and the J gene lost 0 bases, with 10 bases spanning the gap. CDR3 length equals 14 residues.

The chain carries TRBV18 and TRBJ2-3, with 9 bases aligning to TRBD2. J lost 0 bases, V lost 3 bases, and 7 bases had no gene match. The length of the CDR3 is 17 residues. Looked up from germline, CDR1 is KGHSH and CDR2 is LQKENI. As DNA, the CDR3 is TGTGCCAGCTCACCGACTATGACTAGCGGTAGCACAGATACGCAGTATTTT. Its translation is CASSPTMTSGSTDTQYF.

The chain uses TRBV4-2 and TRBJ2-3; 7 bases agree with TRBD2. The germline V gene has CDR1 LGHNA and CDR2 YNFKEQ. The CDR3 length is 16 residues. After removal of 0 bases from V and 1 base from J, the junction contained 4 bases not matched to a gene. CDR3 sequence (DNA): TGTGCCAGCAGCCAAGAGCTAGCGGACGGCACAGATACGCAGTATTTT. Its protein product is CASSQELADGTDTQYF.

This CDR3 reads CASSRQGLAGGGTGELFF. CDR3 sequence (DNA): TGCGCCAGCAGCCGCCAGGGACTAGCGGGAGGTGGCACCGGGGAGCTGTTTTTT. This chain joins TRBV4-1 and TRBJ2-2; 15 bases are shared with TRBD2. V lost 4 bases, J lost 4 bases, and 7 bases stayed unmatched. CDR1 is MGHRA and CDR2 is YSYEKL in the germline V gene. This CDR3 is 18 amino acids long.

This clonotype was counted at least ten times. The junction departs from the called germline gene at one end, perhaps through a read error. The CDR3 is CASSQRGTANLF. The CDR3 nucleotides read TGTGCCAGCAGCCAACGCGGGACAGCGAATCTCTTC. The chain links TRBV3-1 to TRBJ2-1; TRBD1 is a possible D gene (7 bases). This CDR3 spans 12 amino acids. Germline loops: CDR1 LGHDT, CDR2 YNNKEL (reference sequence).

V is TRBV30 and J is TRBJ1-5; no clear D. The CDR3 runs to 14 residues. Germline V gene lookup returns CDR1 GTSNPN and CDR2 SVGIG (reference sequence). V was trimmed by 2 bases and J by 0 bases, leaving 8 bases between them. CDR3 in amino acids: CAWSWGDSNQPQHF. For the CDR3, the DNA is TGTGCCTGGAGTTGGGGTGATAGCAATCAGCCCCAGCATTTT.

This clonotype was recorded at least ten times. The chain couples TRBV27 to TRBJ2-1; TRBD1 might be the D (6 bases). The CDR3 is 15 amino acids. The germline V gene has CDR1 MNHEY and CDR2 SMNVEV (reference sequence). V shed 2 bases and J shed 3 bases, with 11 bases lying between them. The CDR3 DNA is TGTGCCAGCAGTTTAGGACAGACCTACTACAATGAGCAGTTCTTC. It yields the protein CASSLGQTYYNEQFF.

A few counts support this clonotype. Just one base apart from a much larger clone, this may be a read error. The CDR3 DNA reads as TGTGCCAGCAGCCATGGACGAAGGTCGGCGAACACTGAAGCTTTCTTT. It specifies CASSHGRRSANTEAFF. V and J are TRBV3-1 and TRBJ1-1; no clear D. V lost 3 bases to trimming and J lost 1 base, with 15 bases between them. This CDR3 spans 16 amino acids. Germline V lookup: CDR1 LGHDT, CDR2 YNNKEL (reference sequence).

This clonotype occurred a few times. The chain has TRBV7-9 and TRBJ2-2, with 11 bases fitting TRBD2. V lost 10 bases and J lost 1; bases outside the gene matches: 8. Germline CDR1 reads SEHNR; CDR2 reads FQNEAQ (reference sequence). The CDR3 has 16 residues. The chain's CDR3 is CATLGLAVLNTGELFF. CDR3 bases: TGTGCCACCTTGGGACTAGCGGTTTTGAACACCGGGGAGCTGTTTTTT.

A few counts support this clonotype. The chain joins TRBV30 to TRBJ2-5; 16 positions agree with TRBD2. Trimming at V came to 4 bases and at J to 9 bases, leaving 2 bases not matched to a gene. CDR3 length equals 13 residues. The germline gives CDR1 GTSNPN, CDR2 SVGIG (reference sequence). The CDR3 coding sequence is TGTGCCTGGACCGGGACTAGCGGGAGGGCCCAGTACTTC. It is translated as CAWTGTSGRAQYF.

This clonotype was detected a few times. V is TRBV20-1 and J is TRBJ1-1; a possible D gene is TRBD1 (5 bases). V was shortened by 5 bases and J by 0 bases, with 13 bases between the two germline ends. The CDR3 sequence is 14 residues long. Germline V gene data show CDR1 as DFQATT and CDR2 as SNEGSKA (reference sequence). CDR3 nucleotide sequence: TGCAGTGCTCCATCCGGGACGGTGAACACTGAAGCTTTCTTT. This translates into CSAPSGTVNTEAFF.

Regarding this clonotype: A much larger clone differs from this one at a single base, so this may be a read error. The V and J genes are TRBV27 and TRBJ2-7; 8 nucleotides line up with TRBD1. CDR3 length: 13 amino acids. In germline, CDR1 is MNHEY, CDR2 SMNVEV (reference sequence). V trimming: 4 bases; J trimming: 6 bases; junction bases outside the gene matches: 5. In DNA form, the CDR3 reads TGTGCCAGCAGTTCACAGGGGGTGGGCGAGCAGTACTTC. Translation: CASSSQGVGEQYF.

Many counts were recorded for this clonotype. The junction and the germline gene differ at one end; a read error may be behind it. This chain links TRBV7-9 with TRBJ1-4; D gene uncertain. Per germline, CDR1 SEHNR and CDR2 FQNEAQ (reference sequence). CDR3 length: 14 amino acids. The CDR3 is CASSLEATNEKLFF. The CDR3 nucleotides read TGTGCCAGCAGTTTAGAGGCAACTAATGAAAAACTGTTTTTT.

The rearrangement uses TRBV30 and TRBJ1-6, with 7 nucleotides matching TRBD1. Germline V gene sequence: CDR1 GTSNPN, CDR2 SVGIG (reference sequence). The CDR3 extends over 15 amino acids. V lost 2 bases to trimming and J lost 8 bases; unmatched junction nucleotides: 9. The CDR3, as DNA: TGTGCCTGGAGTCCCCAAGACAGGGATGATTCACCCCTCCACTTT. Protein product: CAWSPQDRDDSPLHF.

This clonotype came up a few times. The chain is built from TRBV14 and TRBJ1-1; 9 bases agree with TRBD1. The CDR3 spans 15 residues. Unmatched junction bases numbered 9, after V lost 5 bases and J lost 5 bases. Per the germline V gene, CDR1 is SGHDN and CDR2 is FVKESK. The CDR3 protein is CASSRDRVSGTEAFF. CDR3 sequence (DNA): TGTGCCAGCAGCAGGGACAGGGTCTCGGGAACTGAAGCTTTCTTT.

There are a few counts of this clonotype. This chain links TRBV20-1 with TRBJ2-3; the match to TRBD2 covers 9 bases. The germline V gene encodes CDR1 DFQATT and CDR2 SNEGSKA (reference sequence). V lost 0 bases to trimming and J lost 2 bases; unmatched junction nucleotides: 6. The CDR3 covers 16 residues. CDR3 protein: CSARDLAGRTTDTQYF. The CDR3 coding sequence is TGCAGTGCTAGAGATCTAGCGGGACGAACCACAGATACGCAGTATTTT.

This clonotype was detected many times. The gene calls are TRBV2 and TRBJ1-5; perhaps TRBD1 as D (6 bases). Germline CDR1 is SNHLY and CDR2 is FYNNEI. The V gene lost 4 bases and the J gene lost 4 bases, with 14 bases spanning the gap. This CDR3 region has 15 residues. In DNA, the CDR3 is TGTGCCAGCAGTGGGGAGTGGGGGGCGAATCAGCCCCAGCATTTT. Encoded protein: CASSGEWGANQPQHF.

This clonotype came up a few times. The V call is TRBV11-2, the J call TRBJ2-7; D is perhaps TRBD1 or TRBD2 (6 bases each). The CDR3 runs to 14 residues. Germline lookup yields CDR1 SGHAT and CDR2 FQNNGV. V lost 5 bases, J lost 2 bases, and 13 bases lay in between. CDR3 loop: CASSHLGGTYEQYF. Written as DNA, the CDR3 is TGTGCCAGCAGCCACCTGGGGGGCACCTACGAGCAGTACTTC. The complete variable domain, with remaining parts taken from reference TRBV11-2 and TRBJ2-7, reads EAGVAQSPRYKIIEKRQSVAFWCNPISGHATLYWYQQILGQGPKLLIQFQNNGVVDDSQLPKDRFSAERLKGVDSTLKIQPAKLEDSAVYLCASSHLGGTYEQYFGPGTRLTVT.

The sample holds many counts of this clonotype. Mismatch with germline at one junction end may stem from a read error. J is TRBJ2-7 and V is TRBV28, with D perhaps assigned TRBD1 or TRBD2 (7 bases each). The CDR3 is 13 residues long. Germline CDR1 reads MDHEN; CDR2 reads SYDVKM. CDR3 residues: CASSSLQGGQRTF. CDR3 nucleotide sequence: TGTGCCAGCAGTTCCCTCCAGGGGGGGCAAAGGACCTTC.

This sequence joins TRBV27 and TRBJ2-7, with TRBD2 as a possible D gene (5 bases). This CDR3 has 14 residues. In germline, CDR1 is MNHEY, CDR2 SMNVEV (reference sequence). The CDR3 DNA is TGTGCGTCGAGAGGGCTAATAAGCTCCTACGAGCAGTACTTC. This encodes CASRGLISSYEQYF.

This clonotype was observed a handful of times. J is TRBJ2-1 and V is TRBV12-3 or TRBV12-4; D unresolved. This CDR3 spans 13 amino acids. Between the trimmed V and J ends, which lost 7 bases and 3 bases, there was a span of 10 bases. DNA for the CDR3: TGTGCCAGCACCTCCTCTGTCTACAATGAGCAGTTCTTC. It translates to CASTSSVYNEQFF.

With regard to this clonotype: A much more abundant neighbour one base away suggests this may be a read error. The V and J genes are TRBV18 and TRBJ2-4, with TRBD2 as a possible D gene (5 bases). V shed 3 bases and J shed 13 bases, with 19 bases lying between them. This CDR3 has 14 amino acids. The germline gives CDR1 KGHSH, CDR2 LQKENI. The chain's CDR3 is CASSPGLGNNEQYF. In DNA form, the CDR3 reads TGTGCCAGCTCACCTGGACTGGGGAACAATGAGCAGTACTTC.

The rearrangement links TRBV27 to TRBJ2-5; D is perhaps TRBD1 or TRBD2 (5 bases each). This CDR3 contains 16 residues. Trimming stripped 1 base from V and 7 bases from J, with 19 bases between. Per germline, CDR1 MNHEY and CDR2 SMNVEV (reference sequence). The CDR3: CASSLWTGTPFGTQYF. For the CDR3, the DNA is TGTGCCAGCAGTTTATGGACCGGGACCCCCTTTGGGACCCAGTACTTC.